The sequence of this TCR beta chain was determined in a study of blood T cell repertoires in COVID-19. As for the study in general: Material from acute and convalescent COVID-19 was sourced from the United States, Italy and Spain. Sources were T cells, B-cell-depleted T cells, or PBMCs; the material itself was cDNA or gDNA.

The Seattle site enrolled patients during active infection and followed them longitudinally. Under the authors' procedure: The assay estimated nucleated cells by amplifying reference gene primers. Here immunoSEQ multiplex PCR was the method, and the copy in TCRdb shows in-frame clones only, minus some. That table is the source of V, J and clone size, and D and trimming were worked out from the DNA. The sample contains about 210,000 clones, approximately 80% of which appear only once. The sequence came from a woman older than 75 with COVID-19, enrolled during active disease. The sample comprised peripheral blood.

DNA for the CDR3: TGTGCCAGCGCTTTAGCAACTAATGAAAAACTGTTTTTT. Amino acids: CASALATNEKLFF. The chain carries TRBV6-5 and TRBJ1-4; D unclear. CDR3 length: 13 amino acids. Trimming left V 8 bases short and J 0 bases short, with 7 bases between. Per germline, CDR1 MNHEY and CDR2 SVGAGI.